Each of the 9 T cell receptor beta chains below was sequenced from the same sample in a study of blood T cell repertoires in COVID-19. The table came from immunoSEQ multiplex PCR; TCRdb's copy has only in-frame clones and leaves some out. This repertoire shows about 170,000 clones, roughly 86% found once; its top ten account for approximately 0.5%. The sequenced material came from peripheral blood. These receptor sequences come from a man between 60 and 75 years old with COVID-19, enrolled during active disease.

The J gene is TRBJ2-7, the V gene TRBV28; D might be TRBD1 (6 bases). This CDR3 is 12 amino acids long. V was shortened by 6 bases and J by 7 bases, with 13 bases between the two germline ends. Germline CDR1 MDHEN, CDR2 SYDVKM. CDR3 loop: CASSLQGWEQYF. The DNA of the CDR3 is TGTGCCAGCAGCTTACAGGGTTGGGAGCAGTACTTC.

The gene calls are TRBV6-6 and TRBJ2-5; tentative D call: TRBD1 (6 bases). Germline values: CDR1 MNHNY, CDR2 SVGAGI (reference sequence). CDR3 size: 14 residues. V was trimmed by 6 bases and J by 2 bases, leaving 13 bases between them. CDR3 region: CASSPGTLQETQYF. DNA of the CDR3: TGTGCCAGCAGCCCCGGGACACTGCAAGAGACCCAGTACTTC.

The V and J genes are TRBV5-4 and TRBJ1-2; D gene ambiguous. CDR1 is SGHNT, CDR2 YYREEE, per germline (reference sequence). Trimming took off 7 bases at V and 4 bases at J, with 11 bases between the two ends. The CDR3 covers 12 residues. The CDR3 nucleotides read TGTGCCAGCTCGAACCGACTCTATGGCTACACCTTC. Amino acid sequence: CASSNRLYGYTF.

The rearrangement links TRBV18 to TRBJ2-7, with a possible D match to TRBD2 (7 bases). V shed 2 bases and J shed 7 bases, with 18 bases lying between them. Germline CDR1 and CDR2: KGHSH and LQKENI. This CDR3 contains 15 residues. CDR3 nucleotide sequence: TGTGCCAGCTCACCAAAGGGGGAGGGCCCCGGGGAGCAGTACTTC. This encodes CASSPKGEGPGEQYF.

The chain links TRBV11-2 to TRBJ2-2; 7 bases line up with TRBD1. The CDR3 is 14 residues long. V shed 7 bases, J shed 5 bases, and the junction held 7 bases outside the gene matches. Germline CDR1 SGHAT, CDR2 FQNNGV. The CDR3 sequence: CASTLTGDTGELFF. Written as DNA, the CDR3 is TGTGCCAGCACCCTCACAGGGGATACCGGGGAGCTGTTTTTT.

The genes are TRBV7-6 and TRBJ2-1; 14 bases map to TRBD2. J gave up 9 bases and V 9 bases, and 7 bases lay outside the gene matches. The CDR3 has 14 amino acids. Germline CDR1 is SGHVS and CDR2 is FNYEAQ. CDR3 bases: TGTGCCAGTCGTGCCGGGACTAGCGGGAGTGAGCAGTTCTTC. This sequence encodes CASRAGTSGSEQFF.

The V and J genes are TRBV24-1 and TRBJ1-2, with 11 bases lining up with TRBD1. V was pared by 4 bases and J by 7 bases, with 7 bases of the junction left unmatched. The germline V gene has CDR1 KGHDR and CDR2 SFDVKD. The CDR3 is 15 residues long. CDR3 nucleotides: TGTGCCACCAGTGACGCAGGGACAGGGGGAGGTGGCTACACCTTC. As protein: CATSDAGTGGGGYTF.

This chain joins TRBV27 and TRBJ1-2; 7 bases match TRBD1. Germline V gives CDR1 MNHEY, CDR2 SMNVEV (reference sequence). The trim removed 3 bases at V and 4 bases at J, leaving 8 bases unmatched. The CDR3 is 15 residues long. CDR3 protein: CASSFRRGLGYGYTF. Here the CDR3 DNA reads TGTGCCAGCAGTTTTCGGAGGGGGCTTGGCTATGGCTACACCTTC.

The chain links TRBV6-5 to TRBJ2-7, with 8 bases fitting TRBD1. V was pared by 5 bases and J by 3 bases, with 9 bases of the junction left unmatched. Germline V lookup: CDR1 MNHEY, CDR2 SVGAGI. The CDR3 sequence is 15 residues long. The CDR3 reads CASSPRTGQNYEQYF. For the CDR3, the DNA is TGTGCCAGCAGTCCAAGGACAGGGCAGAACTACGAGCAGTACTTC.